The rows below give T cell receptor beta chains drawn from one sample of a study of cytomegalovirus exposure and HLA in healthy donors. Data came from immunoSEQ multiplex PCR; TCRdb stores just in-frame clones and leaves some out. The profile shows roughly 300,000 clones, more than 75% of them singletons. Material for sequencing was PBMCs. These receptors were taken from a woman under 30 in good health and CMV-seronegative. The conserved cysteine and the conserved F or W are not part of the CDR3 here. Fields, in order: J gene, V gene, CDR3 protein.

>TRBJ1-1|TRBV5-1
ASTVHPGQAVAEAF
>TRBJ2-3|TRBV5-4
ASSARTGGTTDTQY
>TRBJ2-3|TRBV5-6
ASSRDRGLVDTQY
>TRBJ2-7|TRBV28
ASSTDTSGLYEQY
>TRBJ2-2|TRBV28
ASRVGQGDTGELF
>TRBJ2-1|TRBV28
ASSQTSSYNEQF
>TRBJ1-1|TRBV25-1
ASSVPATYTGMDEAF
>TRBJ1-1|TRBV27
ASSLSSGETYSEAF
>TRBJ2-1|TRBV11-2
ASSLAPLRDGFYNEQF
>TRBJ2-1|TRBV7-3
ASSLNGQGTYNEQF
>TRBJ2-3|TRBV6-5
ASSYGLAVSTDTQY
>TRBJ2-1|TRBV28
ASSLGGGAYSGRAWNEQF
>TRBJ1-4|TRBV5-4
ASSLNTGGEKLF
>TRBJ1-5|TRBV4-1
ASSPEQGRVGQPQH
>TRBJ1-1|TRBV10-1
ASSERTGSSTEAF
>TRBJ2-3|TRBV5-6
ASSSEEWYTQY
>TRBJ1-4|TRBV4-3
ASSQWGGSANEKLF
>TRBJ2-6|TRBV9
ASSVRGANVLT
>TRBJ2-7|TRBV4-1
ASSQAIRDRGLYEQY
>TRBJ1-3|TRBV28
ASAAEVGSGNTIY